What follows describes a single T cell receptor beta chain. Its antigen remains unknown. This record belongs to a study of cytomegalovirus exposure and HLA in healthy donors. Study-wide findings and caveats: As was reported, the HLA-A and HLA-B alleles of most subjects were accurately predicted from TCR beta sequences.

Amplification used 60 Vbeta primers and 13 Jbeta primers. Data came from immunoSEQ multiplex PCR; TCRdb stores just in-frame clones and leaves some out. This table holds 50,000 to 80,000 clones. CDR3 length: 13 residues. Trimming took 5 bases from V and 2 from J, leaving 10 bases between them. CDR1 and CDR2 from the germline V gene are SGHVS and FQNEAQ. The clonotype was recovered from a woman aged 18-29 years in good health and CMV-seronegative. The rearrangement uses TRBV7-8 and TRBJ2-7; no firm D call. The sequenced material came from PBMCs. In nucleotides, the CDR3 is TGTGCCAGCAGCACTCGGGTTGCCTACGAGCAGTACTTC. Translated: CASSTRVAYEQYF.